The 4 T cell receptor beta chains below all came from one sample that was sequenced in a study of neurological immune-mediated disorders. Each CDR3 protein gets one entry after TCRdb re-called the 5' RACE reads with MiXCR. This table has 17,000 or so distinct CDR3 sequences, about 2.6% appearing once. Sequencing was done on a sample of PBMCs. The source is a woman aged 18 to 35 with multiple sclerosis.

This clonotype has at least ten counts. This CDR3 is missing its conserved last phenylalanine or tryptophan, likely due to a read error. The rearrangement links TRBV7-9 to TRBJ1-6; a weak D match, TRBD1 (5 bases). This CDR3 is built from 15 residues. The V gene lost 3 bases and the J gene lost 0 bases, with 6 bases spanning the gap. The germline CDR1 and CDR2 sequences are SEHNR and FQNEAQ (reference sequence). The CDR3 spells CASSFGGSYNSPLHV. CDR3 bases: TGTGCCAGCAGCTTTGGGGGCTCCTATAATTCACCCCTCCACGTT.

This clonotype was counted many times. The chain joins TRBV6-6 to TRBJ1-6; no definite D call. The V end lost 0 bases, the J end lost 9 bases, and 3 bases lay between the germline ends. There are 12 residues in the CDR3. The germline CDR1 and CDR2 sequences are MNHNY and SVGAGI (reference sequence). CDR3: CASSYSFSPLHF. DNA of the CDR3: TGTGCCAGCAGTTACTCGTTTTCACCCCTCCACTTT.

This clonotype was detected many times. This chain links TRBV18 with TRBJ1-2, with D possibly being TRBD1 (5 bases). CDR1 and CDR2 (germline): KGHSH, LQKENI. The V end lost 4 bases, the J end lost 4 bases, and 10 bases lay between the germline ends. This CDR3 is built from 13 residues. The CDR3: CASSLPDTYGYTF. The CDR3 region has the DNA TGTGCCAGCTCACTTCCGGACACCTATGGCTACACCTTC.

V and J are TRBV14 and TRBJ2-7, with D perhaps TRBD2 (7 bases). The CDR3 runs to 15 residues. Germline lookup yields CDR1 SGHDN and CDR2 FVKESK. V was clipped by 4 bases and J by 3 bases, with 16 bases between them. The DNA for the CDR3 is TGTGCCAGCAGCCCCACCAGGGGAGGGAACTACGAGCAGTACTTC. It encodes CASSPTRGGNYEQYF.